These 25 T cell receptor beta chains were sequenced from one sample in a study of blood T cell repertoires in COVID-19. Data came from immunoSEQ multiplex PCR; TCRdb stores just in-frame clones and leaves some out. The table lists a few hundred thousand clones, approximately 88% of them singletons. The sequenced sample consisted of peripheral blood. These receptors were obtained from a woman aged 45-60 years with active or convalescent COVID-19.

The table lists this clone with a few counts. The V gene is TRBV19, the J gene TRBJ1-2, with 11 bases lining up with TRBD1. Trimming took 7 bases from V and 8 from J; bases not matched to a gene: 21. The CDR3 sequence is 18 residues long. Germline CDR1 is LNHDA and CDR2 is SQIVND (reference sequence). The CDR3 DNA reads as TGTGCCAGTAAATATCTGACCGGGACAGGGGGAGCGCTGTACGGCTACACCTTC. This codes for CASKYLTGTGGALYGYTF.

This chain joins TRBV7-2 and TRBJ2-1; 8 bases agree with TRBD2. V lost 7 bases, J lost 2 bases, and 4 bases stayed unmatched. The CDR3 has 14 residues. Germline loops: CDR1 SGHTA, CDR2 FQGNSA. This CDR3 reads CASTVSGAYNEQFF. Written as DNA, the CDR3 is TGTGCCAGCACCGTTAGCGGGGCCTACAATGAGCAGTTCTTC. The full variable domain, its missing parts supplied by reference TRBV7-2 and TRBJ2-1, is GAGVSQSPSNKVTEKGKDVELRCDPISGHTALYWYRQSLGQGLEFLIYFQGNSAPDKSGLPSDRFSAERTGGSVSTLTIQRTQQEDSAVYLCASTVSGAYNEQFFGPGTRLTVL.

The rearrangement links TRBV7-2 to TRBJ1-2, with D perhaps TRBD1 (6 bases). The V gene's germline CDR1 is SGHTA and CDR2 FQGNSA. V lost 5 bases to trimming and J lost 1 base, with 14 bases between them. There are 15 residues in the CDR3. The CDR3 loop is CASSLGQLINYGYTF. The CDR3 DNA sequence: TGTGCCAGCAGCCTCGGACAGCTGATTAACTATGGCTACACCTTC. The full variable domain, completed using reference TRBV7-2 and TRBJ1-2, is GAGVSQSPSNKVTEKGKDVELRCDPISGHTALYWYRQSLGQGLEFLIYFQGNSAPDKSGLPSDRFSAERTGGSVSTLTIQRTQQEDSAVYLCASSLGQLINYGYTFGSGTRLTVV.

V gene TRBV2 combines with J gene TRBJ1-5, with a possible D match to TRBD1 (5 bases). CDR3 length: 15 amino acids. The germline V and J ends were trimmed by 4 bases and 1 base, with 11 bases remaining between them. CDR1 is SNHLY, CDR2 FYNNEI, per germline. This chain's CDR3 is CASSGGGQSNQPQHF. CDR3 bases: TGTGCCAGCAGTGGGGGCGGCCAGAGCAATCAGCCCCAGCATTTT.

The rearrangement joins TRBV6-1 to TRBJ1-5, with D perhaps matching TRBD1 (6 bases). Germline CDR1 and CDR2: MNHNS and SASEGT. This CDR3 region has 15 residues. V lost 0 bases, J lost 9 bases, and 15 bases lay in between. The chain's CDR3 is CASSEATGGFGPQHF. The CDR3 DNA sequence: TGTGCCAGCAGTGAAGCGACAGGTGGTTTCGGGCCCCAGCATTTT.

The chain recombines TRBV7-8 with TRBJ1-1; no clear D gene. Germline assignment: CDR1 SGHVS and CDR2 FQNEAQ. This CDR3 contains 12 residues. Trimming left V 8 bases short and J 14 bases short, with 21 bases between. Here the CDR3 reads CASAVDRQASFF. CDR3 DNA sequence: TGTGCCAGCGCTGTAGATCGGCAGGCTAGCTTCTTT.

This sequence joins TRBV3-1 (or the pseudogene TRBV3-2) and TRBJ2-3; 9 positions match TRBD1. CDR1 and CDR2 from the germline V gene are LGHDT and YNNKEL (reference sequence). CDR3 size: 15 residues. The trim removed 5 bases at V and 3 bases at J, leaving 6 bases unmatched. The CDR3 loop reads CASSSTGGSTDTQYF. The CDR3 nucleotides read TGTGCCAGCAGCTCGACAGGGGGAAGTACAGATACGCAGTATTTT.

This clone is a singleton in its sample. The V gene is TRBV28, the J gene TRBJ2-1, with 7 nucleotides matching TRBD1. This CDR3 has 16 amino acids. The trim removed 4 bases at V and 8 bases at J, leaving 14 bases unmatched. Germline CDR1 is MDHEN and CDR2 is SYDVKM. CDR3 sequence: CASSSGWTGYGDEQFF. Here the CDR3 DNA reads TGTGCCAGCAGTTCAGGCTGGACAGGTTATGGGGATGAGCAGTTCTTC.

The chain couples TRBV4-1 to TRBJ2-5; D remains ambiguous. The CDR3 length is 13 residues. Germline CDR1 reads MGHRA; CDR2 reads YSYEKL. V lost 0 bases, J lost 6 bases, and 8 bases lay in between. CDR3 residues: CASSQDPRKTQYF. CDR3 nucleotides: TGCGCCAGCAGCCAAGATCCGCGAAAGACCCAGTACTTC.

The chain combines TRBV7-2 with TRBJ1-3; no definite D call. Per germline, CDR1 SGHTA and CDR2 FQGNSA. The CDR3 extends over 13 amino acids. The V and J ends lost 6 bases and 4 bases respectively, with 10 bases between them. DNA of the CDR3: TGTGCCAGCAGATTAACGGGGGGAAACACCATATATTTT. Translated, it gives CASRLTGGNTIYF.

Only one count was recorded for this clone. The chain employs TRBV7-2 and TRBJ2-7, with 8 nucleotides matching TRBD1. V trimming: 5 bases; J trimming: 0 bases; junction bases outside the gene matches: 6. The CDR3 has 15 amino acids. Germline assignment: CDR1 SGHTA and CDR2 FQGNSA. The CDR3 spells CASSPGQGASYEQYF. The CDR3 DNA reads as TGTGCCAGCAGCCCCGGACAGGGAGCCTCCTACGAGCAGTACTTC.

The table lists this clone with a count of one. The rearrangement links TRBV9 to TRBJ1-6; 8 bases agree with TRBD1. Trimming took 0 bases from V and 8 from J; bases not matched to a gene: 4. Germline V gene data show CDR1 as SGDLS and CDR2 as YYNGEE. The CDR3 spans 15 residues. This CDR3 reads CASSVDQDRDSPLHF. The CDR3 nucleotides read TGTGCCAGCAGCGTAGACCAGGACAGGGATTCACCCCTCCACTTT.

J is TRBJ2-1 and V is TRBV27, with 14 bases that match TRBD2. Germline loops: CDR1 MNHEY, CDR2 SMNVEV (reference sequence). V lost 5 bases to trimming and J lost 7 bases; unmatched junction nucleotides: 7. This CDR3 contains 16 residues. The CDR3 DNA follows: TGTGCCAGCAGTCCTACGACTAGCGGGGGGGCTAATGAGCAGTTCTTC. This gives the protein CASSPTTSGGANEQFF.

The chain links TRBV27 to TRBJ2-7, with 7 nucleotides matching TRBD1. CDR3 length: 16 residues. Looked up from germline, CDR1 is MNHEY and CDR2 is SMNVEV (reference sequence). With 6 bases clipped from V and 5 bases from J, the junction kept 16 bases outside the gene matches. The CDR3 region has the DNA TGTGCCAGCAGGACAGAGGGGGCAGGGAAAGGTCACGAGCAGTACTTC. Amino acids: CASRTEGAGKGHEQYF.

CDR3 sequence reads: CASSAGQLPNTEAFF. CDR3 sequence (DNA): TGCGCCAGCAGCGCGGGACAGCTCCCGAACACTGAAGCTTTCTTT. The rearrangement uses TRBV5-1 and TRBJ1-1; 7 nucleotides line up with TRBD1. Germline lookup yields CDR1 SGHRS and CDR2 YFSETQ. The CDR3 sequence is 15 residues long. V was pared by 4 bases and J by 1 base, with 7 bases of the junction left unmatched.

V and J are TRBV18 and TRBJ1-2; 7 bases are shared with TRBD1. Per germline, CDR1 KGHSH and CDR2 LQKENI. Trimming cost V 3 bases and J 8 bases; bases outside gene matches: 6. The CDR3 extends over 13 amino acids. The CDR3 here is CASSPGQKEGYTF. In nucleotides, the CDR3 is TGTGCCAGCTCACCGGGACAGAAAGAGGGCTACACCTTC.

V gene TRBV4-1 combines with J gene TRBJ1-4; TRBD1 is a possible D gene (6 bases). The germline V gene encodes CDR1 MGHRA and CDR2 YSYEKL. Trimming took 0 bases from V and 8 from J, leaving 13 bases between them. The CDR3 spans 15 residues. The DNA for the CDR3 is TGCGCCAGCAGCCAAGAATGGGGGGGGCGAGAAAAACTGTTTTTT. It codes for CASSQEWGGREKLFF.

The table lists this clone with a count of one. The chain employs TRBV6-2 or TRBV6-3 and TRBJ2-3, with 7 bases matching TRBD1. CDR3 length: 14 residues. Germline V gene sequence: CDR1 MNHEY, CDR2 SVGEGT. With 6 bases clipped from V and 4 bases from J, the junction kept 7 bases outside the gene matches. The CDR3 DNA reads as TGTGCCAGCAGCGAAGGGGGCCCTTCAGATACGCAGTATTTT. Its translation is CASSEGGPSDTQYF.

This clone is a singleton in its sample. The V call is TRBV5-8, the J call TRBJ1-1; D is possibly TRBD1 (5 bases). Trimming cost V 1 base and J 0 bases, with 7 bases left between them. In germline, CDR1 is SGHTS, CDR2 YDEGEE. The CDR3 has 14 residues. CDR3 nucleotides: TGTGCCAGCAGCTTGATACAGGTGAACACTGAAGCTTTCTTT. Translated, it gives CASSLIQVNTEAFF.

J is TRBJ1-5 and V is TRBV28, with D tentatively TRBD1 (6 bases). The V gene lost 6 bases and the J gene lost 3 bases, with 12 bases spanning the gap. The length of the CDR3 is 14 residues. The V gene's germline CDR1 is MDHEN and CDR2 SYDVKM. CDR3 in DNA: TGTGCCAGCAGATCACAGGGAGACAATCAGCCCCAGCATTTT. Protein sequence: CASRSQGDNQPQHF. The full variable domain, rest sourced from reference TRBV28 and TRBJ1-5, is DVKVTQSSRYLVKRTGEKVFLECVQDMDHENMFWYRQDPGLGLRLIYFSYDVKMKEKGDIPEGYSVSREKKERFSLILESASTNQTSMYLCASRSQGDNQPQHFGDGTRLSIL.

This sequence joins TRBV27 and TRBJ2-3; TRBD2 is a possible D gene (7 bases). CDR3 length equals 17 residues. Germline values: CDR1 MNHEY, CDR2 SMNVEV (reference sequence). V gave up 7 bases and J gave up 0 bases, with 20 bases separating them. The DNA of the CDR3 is TGTGCCAGCACAAAGGGGGGGTCCGGGAGAAGCACAGATACGCAGTATTTT. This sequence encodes CASTKGGSGRSTDTQYF.

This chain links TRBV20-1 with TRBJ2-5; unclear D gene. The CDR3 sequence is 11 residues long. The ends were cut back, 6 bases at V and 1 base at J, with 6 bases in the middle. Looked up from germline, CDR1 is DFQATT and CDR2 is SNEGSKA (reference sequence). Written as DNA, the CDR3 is TGCAGTGCGAGGTCCCAAGAGACCCAGTACTTC. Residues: CSARSQETQYF.

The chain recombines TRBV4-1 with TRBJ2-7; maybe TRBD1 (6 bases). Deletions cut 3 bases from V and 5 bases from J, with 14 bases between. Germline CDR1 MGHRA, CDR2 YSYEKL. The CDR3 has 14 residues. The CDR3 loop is CASSQAQGTHEQYF. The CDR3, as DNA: TGCGCCAGCAGCCAGGCCCAGGGGACCCACGAGCAGTACTTC.

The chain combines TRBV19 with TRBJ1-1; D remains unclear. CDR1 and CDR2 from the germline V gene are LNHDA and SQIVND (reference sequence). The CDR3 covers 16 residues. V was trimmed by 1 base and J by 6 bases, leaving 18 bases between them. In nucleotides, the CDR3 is TGTGCCAGTAGTATAGCGTTCGGTTTCCGAGGCGCTGAAGCTTTCTTT. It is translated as CASSIAFGFRGAEAFF.

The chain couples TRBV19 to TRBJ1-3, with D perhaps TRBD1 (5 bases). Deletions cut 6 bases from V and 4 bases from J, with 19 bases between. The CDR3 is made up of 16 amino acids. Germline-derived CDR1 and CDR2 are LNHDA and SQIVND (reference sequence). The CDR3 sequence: CASSSDRLGAGNTIYF. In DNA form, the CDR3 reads TGTGCCAGTAGCTCCGACCGTCTAGGGGCCGGAAACACCATATATTTT. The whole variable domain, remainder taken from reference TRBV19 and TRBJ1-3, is DGGITQSPKYLFRKEGQNVTLSCEQNLNHDAMYWYRQDPGQGLRLIYYSQIVNDFQKGDIAEGYSVSREKKESFPLTVTSAQKNPTAFYLCASSSDRLGAGNTIYFGEGSWLTVV.